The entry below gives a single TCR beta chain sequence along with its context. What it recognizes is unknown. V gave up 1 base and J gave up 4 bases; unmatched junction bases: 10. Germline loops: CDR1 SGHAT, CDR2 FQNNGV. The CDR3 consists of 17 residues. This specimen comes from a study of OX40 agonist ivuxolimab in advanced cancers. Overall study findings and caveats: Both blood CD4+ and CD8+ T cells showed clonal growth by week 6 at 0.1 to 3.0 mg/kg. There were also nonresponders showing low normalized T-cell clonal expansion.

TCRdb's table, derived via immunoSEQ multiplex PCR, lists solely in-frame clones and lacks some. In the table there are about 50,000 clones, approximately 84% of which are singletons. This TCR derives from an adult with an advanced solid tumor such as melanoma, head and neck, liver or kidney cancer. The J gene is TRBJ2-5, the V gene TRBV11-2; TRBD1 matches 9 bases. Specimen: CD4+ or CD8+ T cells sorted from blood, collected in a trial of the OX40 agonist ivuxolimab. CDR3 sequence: CASSLAYVGQGRETQYF. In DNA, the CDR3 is TGTGCCAGCAGCTTAGCTTATGTGGGACAGGGTCGAGAGACCCAGTACTTC. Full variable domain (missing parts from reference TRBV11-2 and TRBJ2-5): EAGVAQSPRYKIIEKRQSVAFWCNPISGHATLYWYQQILGQGPKLLIQFQNNGVVDDSQLPKDRFSAERLKGVDSTLKIQPAKLEDSAVYLCASSLAYVGQGRETQYFGPGTRLLVL.